The T cell receptor (beta chain) described here comes from a study of blood T cell repertoires in COVID-19. On the study more broadly: There were acute and convalescent COVID-19 samples, and they came from the United States, Italy and Spain. Sources were T cells, B-cell-depleted T cells, or PBMCs; the material itself was cDNA or gDNA.

The CDR3 extends over 16 amino acids. After removal of 6 bases from V and 0 bases from J, the junction contained 9 bases not matched to a gene. The germline V gene encodes CDR1 LNHDA and CDR2 SQIVND (reference sequence). Authors' analysis steps: Quantification of nucleated cells was approximated via reference gene primer amplification. TCRdb keeps only in-frame clones here, not all; method: immunoSEQ multiplex PCR. Clone size and V and J calls were adopted from that table, with D and trimming inferred from the DNA. The table records tens of thousands of clones, 70% to 90% of them present only once. The rearrangement uses TRBV19 and TRBJ1-1; 8 nucleotides align to TRBD1. This TCR derives from a woman between 55 and 75 years old with acute or convalescent COVID-19. The sequencing sample was made of peripheral blood. CDR3 in amino acids: CASRSGQGSMNTEAFF. The CDR3 nucleotides are TGTGCCAGTAGGTCTGGACAGGGCTCCATGAACACTGAAGCTTTCTTT.